This entry lists 31 T cell receptor beta chains sequenced from one sample in a study of shared clonotypes between healthy human individuals. The data were produced by immunoSEQ multiplex PCR, yet TCRdb's version contains in-frame clones alone and is incomplete. The data hold 2 million to 3 million clones, with approximately 94% observed a single time. The specimen sequenced was naive CD4+ T cells sorted from blood. Subset: CD45RA+ positively selected. The receptor source for this set is a man aged 18 to 30 in good health.

The gene calls are TRBV6-5 and TRBJ2-1; 10 bases are shared with TRBD2. The CDR3 sequence is 15 residues long. V was pared by 6 bases and J by 7 bases, with 9 bases of the junction left unmatched. Per germline, CDR1 MNHEY and CDR2 SVGAGI. The CDR3 loop is CASRSSGRAGNEQFF. The CDR3 region has the DNA TGTGCCAGCAGATCAAGCGGGAGGGCTGGTAATGAGCAGTTCTTC.

The chain combines TRBV4-3 with TRBJ1-4; D remains unclear. V was clipped by 0 bases and J by 7 bases, with 6 bases between them. The CDR3 totals 13 residues. Germline V gene lookup returns CDR1 LGHNA and CDR2 YSLEER. CDR3 protein: CASSQDRAEKLFF. The CDR3 DNA sequence: TGCGCCAGCAGCCAAGATCGCGCTGAAAAACTGTTTTTT.

The CDR3 loop reads CASSSQTAHGEQYF. The CDR3 nucleotides are TGCGCCAGCAGCTCCCAGACAGCCCACGGCGAGCAGTACTTC. The rearrangement links TRBV5-1 to TRBJ2-7; D perhaps matches TRBD1 (5 bases). Trimming left V 3 bases short and J 6 bases short, with 16 bases between. CDR1 is SGHRS and CDR2 is YFSETQ in the germline V gene. The CDR3 is made up of 14 amino acids.

The chain recombines TRBV27 with TRBJ2-5; D perhaps matches TRBD2 (6 bases). Germline loops: CDR1 MNHEY, CDR2 SMNVEV (reference sequence). The CDR3 runs to 15 residues. V was pared by 6 bases and J by 9 bases, with 23 bases between. The chain's CDR3 is CASRDAGTPSGAQYF. In nucleotides, the CDR3 is TGTGCCAGCAGAGACGCCGGGACTCCCTCGGGGGCCCAGTACTTC.

The V and J genes are TRBV27 and TRBJ1-1, with TRBD1 as a possible D gene (6 bases). V gave up 2 bases and J gave up 1 base, with 14 bases separating them. The CDR3 is 16 amino acids. Germline V gene lookup returns CDR1 MNHEY and CDR2 SMNVEV (reference sequence). The DNA of the CDR3 is TGTGCCAGCAGTTTAGAGGGGGTGGCGGGGAACACTGAAGCTTTCTTT. Its translation is CASSLEGVAGNTEAFF.

This clone was observed once. Here the CDR3 DNA reads TGTGCCAGCAGCGTAGATGGAACTTTATACGAGCAGTACTTC. This codes for CASSVDGTLYEQYF. The chain recombines TRBV9 with TRBJ2-7, with no clear D. Germline CDR1 and CDR2: SGDLS and YYNGEE. Trimming cost V 0 bases and J 4 bases, with 11 bases left between them. The CDR3 covers 14 residues.

This chain uses TRBV27 with TRBJ1-1, with no clear D. This CDR3 contains 14 residues. Germline V lookup: CDR1 MNHEY, CDR2 SMNVEV (reference sequence). Trimming removed 3 bases from V and 11 bases from J, with 19 bases in between. Here the CDR3 reads CASSFAKSSLGAFF. CDR3 coding DNA: TGTGCCAGCAGTTTCGCAAAGTCATCCTTAGGGGCTTTCTTT.

The gene calls are TRBV5-6 and TRBJ1-1, with a possible D match to TRBD1 (6 bases). The length of the CDR3 is 15 residues. Germline V lookup: CDR1 SGHDT, CDR2 YYEEEE. Trimming cost V 0 bases and J 4 bases, with 13 bases left between them. This CDR3 reads CASSLEFGGGTEAFF. The CDR3 bases are TGTGCCAGCAGCTTGGAGTTTGGGGGCGGCACTGAAGCTTTCTTT.

This chain uses TRBV4-1 with TRBJ1-5, with D tentatively TRBD1 (5 bases). The length of the CDR3 is 20 residues. Trimming removed 0 bases at V and 0 bases at J, with 21 bases between. Germline V CDR1 and CDR2: MGHRA, YSYEKL. The DNA of the CDR3 is TGCGCCAGCAGCCAAGATTTGCAGGGTAGAGTGACCTATAGCAATCAGCCCCAGCATTTT. Its translation: CASSQDLQGRVTYSNQPQHF.

V and J are TRBV19 and TRBJ1-5, with 9 bases matching TRBD1. The germline V gene encodes CDR1 LNHDA and CDR2 SQIVND (reference sequence). Trimming removed 4 bases from V and 1 base from J; junction bases left unmatched: 5. The CDR3 spans 16 residues. CDR3 residues: CASSTIQGASNQPQHF. The CDR3 DNA is TGTGCCAGTAGTACCATACAGGGGGCGAGCAATCAGCCCCAGCATTTT.

This chain joins TRBV4-1 and TRBJ1-2; no clear D. Trimming left V 0 bases short and J 4 bases short, with 6 bases between. The CDR3 spans 13 residues. The germline V gene has CDR1 MGHRA and CDR2 YSYEKL. The CDR3 region has the DNA TGCGCCAGCAGCCAAGACCGGACCTATGGCTACACCTTC. This translates into CASSQDRTYGYTF.

This chain uses TRBV18 with TRBJ2-3; D not certain. The CDR3 runs to 16 residues. Germline CDR1 KGHSH, CDR2 LQKENI. Deletions cut 2 bases from V and 0 bases from J, with 12 bases between. The CDR3 region has the DNA TGTGCCAGCTCACCAGTGAGCCTCTCTAGCACAGATACGCAGTATTTT. It codes for CASSPVSLSSTDTQYF. Full variable domain (remainder filled in from reference TRBV18 and TRBJ2-3): NAGVMQNPRHLVRRRGQEARLRCSPMKGHSHVYWYRQLPEEGLKFMVYLQKENIIDESGMPKERFSAEFPKEGPSILRIQQVVRGDSAAYFCASSPVSLSSTDTQYFGPGTRLTVL.

The chain couples TRBV5-4 to TRBJ1-1; weak D call: TRBD1 (6 bases). V lost 2 bases and J lost 2, with 13 bases in between. Germline CDR1 SGHNT, CDR2 YYREEE (reference sequence). CDR3 length equals 15 residues. The CDR3 loop reads CASSFDRSENTEAFF. CDR3 in DNA: TGTGCCAGCAGCTTCGACAGGAGCGAAAACACTGAAGCTTTCTTT.

The chain combines TRBV6-6 with TRBJ2-7, with TRBD1 as a possible D gene (6 bases). Germline V gene data show CDR1 as MNHNY and CDR2 as SVGAGI (reference sequence). The CDR3 sequence is 14 residues long. The V end was cut by 6 bases, the J end by 2 bases, with 14 bases between. The CDR3 DNA reads TGTGCCAGCAGGCCGGGACATGGCACCTACGAGCAGTACTTC. This gives the protein CASRPGHGTYEQYF.

The chain has TRBV7-2 and TRBJ1-5; 8 bases align to TRBD1. The CDR3 length is 16 residues. Per germline, CDR1 SGHTA and CDR2 FQGNSA. With 0 bases clipped from V and 3 bases from J, the junction kept 4 bases outside the gene matches. The CDR3 nucleotides are TGTGCCAGCAGCTTAGCGTGGACAGGGACCAATCAGCCCCAGCATTTT. This codes for CASSLAWTGTNQPQHF. Using reference TRBV7-2 and TRBJ1-5 for the parts outside the CDR3, the full variable domain is GAGVSQSPSNKVTEKGKDVELRCDPISGHTALYWYRQSLGQGLEFLIYFQGNSAPDKSGLPSDRFSAERTGGSVSTLTIQRTQQEDSAVYLCASSLAWTGTNQPQHFGDGTRLSIL.

The rearrangement joins TRBV7-8 to TRBJ1-4; D is undetermined. The CDR3 runs 15 residues. V was cut by 3 bases and J by 5 bases, with 13 bases left in between. Germline CDR1 reads SGHVS; CDR2 reads FQNEAQ. In nucleotides, the CDR3 is TGTGCCAGCAGCTTCGAAATAATACCCAATGAAAAACTGTTTTTT. This codes for CASSFEIIPNEKLFF.

Of note for this clone: The same CDR3 can be traced to other DNA sequences in this sample. The chain employs TRBV5-1 and TRBJ2-3; D might be TRBD1 (6 bases). With 0 bases removed from V and 2 bases from J, the gap between germline ends came to 7 bases. The CDR3 totals 14 residues. Looked up from germline, CDR1 is SGHRS and CDR2 is YFSETQ. CDR3 region: CASSLGQATDTQYF. CDR3 DNA sequence: TGCGCCAGCAGCTTGGGACAGGCCACAGATACGCAGTATTTT.

V usage is TRBV28 and J usage is TRBJ2-6; 8 bases fit TRBD1. The ends lost 7 bases at V and 3 bases at J; junction bases unmatched: 11. Looked up from germline, CDR1 is MDHEN and CDR2 is SYDVKM. The CDR3 runs to 17 residues. CDR3 in amino acids: CASTNPGQAFGANVLTF. CDR3 in DNA: TGTGCCAGCACCAATCCGGGACAGGCCTTTGGGGCCAACGTCCTGACTTTC.

The chain couples TRBV27 to TRBJ2-7; TRBD2 might be the D (5 bases). CDR1 MNHEY and CDR2 SMNVEV come from the germline V gene (reference sequence). V gave up 8 bases and J gave up 9 bases, with 29 bases separating them. This CDR3 has 16 residues. The CDR3 reads CASSAGPDRAIERQYF. DNA for the CDR3: TGTGCCAGCTCGGCGGGCCCGGACCGAGCCATAGAGAGGCAGTACTTC.

Comments on this clone: Distinct nucleotide sequences in the sample also encode this CDR3. The CDR3 nucleotides read TGTGCCTGGAGTCTTACCCGGACTAGCGGCTCCTACAATGAGCAGTTCTTC. As protein: CAWSLTRTSGSYNEQFF. The chain links TRBV30 to TRBJ2-1; 10 bases map to TRBD2. The V gene end was trimmed by 2 bases and the J gene end by 0 bases; junction bases not matched to a gene: 7. CDR3 length equals 17 residues. Per the germline V gene, CDR1 is GTSNPN and CDR2 is SVGIG (reference sequence).

The chain has TRBV28 and TRBJ1-1, with 12 nucleotides matching TRBD1. Germline V gives CDR1 MDHEN, CDR2 SYDVKM. The ends lost 4 bases at V and 11 bases at J; junction bases unmatched: 5. The CDR3 runs to 13 residues. CDR3: CASSSGQGARAFF. For the CDR3, the DNA is TGTGCCAGCAGTTCGGGACAGGGGGCTAGGGCTTTCTTT.

The CDR3 protein is CASSYSWDRAYNEQFF. CDR3 coding DNA: TGTGCCAGCAGTTACTCTTGGGACAGAGCCTACAATGAGCAGTTCTTC. J is TRBJ2-1 and V is TRBV6-5; TRBD1 agrees at 7 bases. CDR3 length: 16 residues. Unmatched junction bases numbered 4, after V lost 0 bases and J lost 2 bases. Germline V gives CDR1 MNHEY, CDR2 SVGAGI.

Only one count was recorded for this clone. The chain has TRBV30 and TRBJ1-5; 8 nucleotides line up with TRBD1. Germline lookup yields CDR1 GTSNPN and CDR2 SVGIG (reference sequence). The V gene end was trimmed by 2 bases and the J gene end by 0 bases; junction bases not matched to a gene: 12. The length of the CDR3 is 18 residues. The DNA for the CDR3 is TGTGCCTGGAGTATCAATAGGGACAGGATATATAGCAATCAGCCCCAGCATTTT. This sequence encodes CAWSINRDRIYSNQPQHF.

This clone was seen only once. The V gene is TRBV9, the J gene TRBJ1-2; a weak D match, TRBD1 (5 bases). The CDR3 is made up of 13 amino acids. The germline CDR1 and CDR2 sequences are SGDLS and YYNGEE. The ends were cut back, 2 bases at V and 4 bases at J, with 9 bases in the middle. In nucleotides, the CDR3 is TGTGCCAGCAGCGTTGAGGGACCCTATGGCTACACCTTC. This translates into CASSVEGPYGYTF. Looking up the rest from reference TRBV9 and TRBJ1-2 gives the full variable domain: DSGVTQTPKHLITATGQRVTLRCSPRSGDLSVYWYQQSLDQGLQFLIQYYNGEERAKGNILERFSAQQFPDLHSELNLSSLELGDSALYFCASSVEGPYGYTFGSGTRLTVV.

The chain couples TRBV6-5 to TRBJ2-2; D not resolved. Germline V gives CDR1 MNHEY, CDR2 SVGAGI. This CDR3 spans 12 amino acids. The V gene lost 6 bases and the J gene lost 6 bases, with 8 bases spanning the gap. CDR3 in amino acids: CASRNPPGELFF. CDR3 nucleotide sequence: TGTGCCAGCAGAAATCCCCCCGGGGAGCTGTTTTTT.

The chain joins TRBV9 to TRBJ2-5, with D perhaps TRBD2 (5 bases). This CDR3 spans 14 amino acids. Trimming stripped 1 base from V and 4 bases from J, with 11 bases between. Germline lookup yields CDR1 SGDLS and CDR2 YYNGEE. CDR3 region: CASSVSLDLETQYF. The CDR3, as DNA: TGTGCCAGCAGCGTAAGCCTGGACTTAGAGACCCAGTACTTC.

Comments on this clone: The sample has other DNA sequences that encode this CDR3 too. The V call is TRBV6-1, the J call TRBJ2-7; possibly TRBD1 for D (6 bases). CDR3 size: 14 residues. Trimming removed 6 bases at V and 10 bases at J, with 22 bases between. CDR1 and CDR2 (germline): MNHNS, SASEGT. The CDR3 loop reads CASRLRDTGSEQYF. As DNA, the CDR3 is TGTGCCAGCAGACTCCGGGACACTGGATCCGAACAGTACTTC.

V and J are TRBV6-6 and TRBJ2-7, with TRBD1 identical over 7 bases. The V and J ends lost 7 bases and 4 bases, in that order; junction bases with no gene match: 10. This CDR3 is 14 amino acids long. The germline V gene has CDR1 MNHNY and CDR2 SVGAGI (reference sequence). CDR3 DNA sequence: TGTGCCAGCACCAGGGCCAGGGGGATTTACGAGCAGTACTTC. Amino acids: CASTRARGIYEQYF.

The chain couples TRBV14 to TRBJ1-6, with D maybe TRBD1 (6 bases). This CDR3 spans 14 amino acids. CDR1 SGHDN and CDR2 FVKESK come from the germline V gene. The V and J ends lost 4 bases and 3 bases respectively, with 7 bases between them. CDR3 amino acids: CASSRDNYNSPLHF. In DNA form, the CDR3 reads TGTGCCAGCAGCCGGGACAACTATAATTCACCCCTCCACTTT.

This chain uses TRBV19 with TRBJ2-1, with TRBD1 identical over 9 bases. V lost 6 bases, J lost 6 bases, and 12 bases stayed unmatched. CDR1 and CDR2 (germline): LNHDA, SQIVND (reference sequence). CDR3 length equals 16 residues. CDR3 coding DNA: TGTGCCAGTAGCTTAAGGGGACAGGGTTCCAGCAATGAGCAGTTCTTC. Translating gives CASSLRGQGSSNEQFF.

This chain joins TRBV15 and TRBJ2-5, with D possibly TRBD1 on 6 matching bases. The CDR3 contains 15 residues. Germline CDR1 reads LNHNV; CDR2 reads YYDKDF (reference sequence). V was pared by 0 bases and J by 5 bases, with 13 bases between. The CDR3 DNA reads as TGTGCCACCAGCAGAGATTTGGGGGCTGGGGAGACCCAGTACTTC. Translating it yields CATSRDLGAGETQYF.